This passage covers 25 T cell receptor beta chains from one sample sequenced in a study of shared clonotypes between healthy human individuals. This table comes from immunoSEQ multiplex PCR, and its TCRdb copy is limited to in-frame clones, with some not included. The data hold around 300,000 clones, with roughly 91% observed a single time. The sequenced sample was memory CD8+ T cells sorted from blood. Subset defined: CD45RO+ cells pooled with CCR7-negative TemRA cells. The receptors stem from a man younger than 30 in good health.

The rearrangement joins TRBV6-6 to TRBJ2-5; D not resolved. Germline CDR1 is MNHNY and CDR2 is SVGAGI (reference sequence). The V and J ends lost 6 bases and 2 bases respectively, with 13 bases between them. The CDR3 runs 14 residues. DNA for the CDR3: TGTGCCAGCAGCGCGACCTTGGGGCAAGAGACCCAGTACTTC. Translating gives CASSATLGQETQYF.

The chain carries TRBV13 and TRBJ2-5; 9 nucleotides agree with TRBD1. The CDR3 length is 17 residues. After removal of 5 bases from V and 5 bases from J, the junction contained 15 bases not matched to a gene. Germline values: CDR1 PRHDT, CDR2 FYEKMQ (reference sequence). The CDR3 coding sequence is TGTGCCAGCAGCGCCTACGGGACAGGGTTTTCGCGGGAGACCCAGTACTTC. This encodes CASSAYGTGFSRETQYF.

About this clone itself: Other nucleotide sequences from this sample produce the same CDR3. The chain couples TRBV27 to TRBJ1-1; D not resolved. CDR3 size: 13 residues. Trimming shortened V by 3 bases and J by 2 bases, and 7 bases separated the two germline ends. Looked up from germline, CDR1 is MNHEY and CDR2 is SMNVEV (reference sequence). The CDR3 sequence: CASSFFSNTEAFF. For the CDR3, the DNA is TGTGCCAGCAGTTTCTTTAGTAACACTGAAGCTTTCTTT.

The rearrangement links TRBV7-2 to TRBJ2-1; 8 bases are a match to TRBD2. The germline CDR1 and CDR2 sequences are SGHTA and FQGNSA. V was clipped by 6 bases and J by 3 bases; unmatched bases: 4. The CDR3 extends over 14 amino acids. DNA of the CDR3: TGTGCCAGCAGGTCTAGCGGGCTCTACAATGAGCAGTTCTTC. The encoded protein is CASRSSGLYNEQFF.

On this clone: The sample holds other DNA sequences that translate to the same CDR3. V gene TRBV4-3 combines with J gene TRBJ2-7; D perhaps matches TRBD2 (6 bases). The CDR3 has 15 amino acids. Germline V gene sequence: CDR1 LGHNA, CDR2 YSLEER. The V end lost 4 bases, the J end lost 2 bases, and 15 bases lay between the germline ends. The CDR3 bases are TGCGCCAGCAGCCTCTCCGGGAGAGGAACCTACGAGCAGTACTTC. Translating it yields CASSLSGRGTYEQYF.

This clone was observed a single time. This chain uses TRBV5-1 with TRBJ2-5; 15 nucleotides agree with TRBD2. The CDR3 consists of 18 residues. Unmatched junction bases numbered 12, after V lost 4 bases and J lost 5 bases. Germline V CDR1 and CDR2: SGHRS, YFSETQ. The CDR3 DNA is TGCGCCAGCAGCCCGGAAACTGGACTAGCGGGAGGGCTTGAGACCCAGTACTTC. As protein: CASSPETGLAGGLETQYF.

A single count supports this clone. V is TRBV27 and J is TRBJ2-7; D may be TRBD2 (6 bases). There are 12 residues in the CDR3. V was cut by 1 base and J by 5 bases, with 6 bases left in between. Per the germline V gene, CDR1 is MNHEY and CDR2 is SMNVEV (reference sequence). The CDR3 here is CASSLWGDEQYF. CDR3 sequence (DNA): TGTGCCAGCAGTTTATGGGGGGACGAGCAGTACTTC.

The chain carries TRBV30 and TRBJ1-2; TRBD1 matches 7 bases. With 2 bases clipped from V and 4 bases from J, the junction kept 16 bases outside the gene matches. The germline V gene has CDR1 GTSNPN and CDR2 SVGIG (reference sequence). The CDR3 length is 17 residues. Written as DNA, the CDR3 is TGTGCCTGGAGTCCGACGGGGAGACAGGGAAAGGGCTATGGCTACACCTTC. Protein product: CAWSPTGRQGKGYGYTF.

V usage is TRBV5-6 and J usage is TRBJ1-5; D ambiguous. CDR3 length: 14 amino acids. V lost 5 bases and J 4 bases, leaving 13 bases between the germline ends. Germline CDR1 reads SGHDT; CDR2 reads YYEEEE. CDR3 sequence (DNA): TGTGCCAGCAGTCCAGACGGTAATAATCAGCCCCAGCATTTT. Protein product: CASSPDGNNQPQHF.

This rearrangement joins TRBV6-6 to TRBJ2-7; 9 positions agree with TRBD1. Germline assignment: CDR1 MNHNY and CDR2 SVGAGI (reference sequence). The CDR3 totals 16 residues. The V gene end was trimmed by 5 bases and the J gene end by 5 bases; junction bases not matched to a gene: 13. The CDR3 DNA reads TGTGCCAGCAGTCCACAACAGGGGGCGCGGGTCCACGAGCAGTACTTC. Its translation: CASSPQQGARVHEQYF.

The rearrangement uses TRBV7-6 and TRBJ2-7; D perhaps matches TRBD2 (6 bases). This CDR3 is built from 15 residues. Trimming took 5 bases from V and 2 from J, leaving 16 bases between them. Germline values: CDR1 SGHVS, CDR2 FNYEAQ. The CDR3 spells CASSPRPGEAYEQYF. The CDR3 DNA reads as TGTGCCAGCAGCCCCCGCCCGGGGGAGGCCTACGAGCAGTACTTC.

The chain uses TRBV10-3 and TRBJ1-5; D ambiguous. CDR3 length: 15 residues. V was cut by 3 bases and J by 4 bases, with 13 bases left in between. CDR1 is ENHRY, CDR2 SYGVKD, per germline. The DNA for the CDR3 is TGTGCCATCAGTGAAAGGGTATTTACGAATCAGCCCCAGCATTTT. It yields the protein CAISERVFTNQPQHF.

The gene calls are TRBV10-3 and TRBJ2-3; TRBD2 matches 8 bases. Losses at the gene ends were 1 base for V and 0 bases for J; bases not matched to a gene: 3. CDR3 length: 16 residues. CDR1 and CDR2 (germline): ENHRY, SYGVKD. CDR3 sequence (DNA): TGTGCCATCAGTGAGTACGCTAGCGGGAGCACAGATACGCAGTATTTT. Translating gives CAISEYASGSTDTQYF.

The J gene is TRBJ2-2, the V gene TRBV9; D not resolved. The germline gives CDR1 SGDLS, CDR2 YYNGEE. Trimming removed 3 bases from V and 1 base from J, with 19 bases in between. The CDR3 has 18 amino acids. In nucleotides, the CDR3 is TGTGCCAGCAGCGCGTGGGCAGCTCTGGACCTGAACACCGGGGAGCTGTTTTTT. Translating gives CASSAWAALDLNTGELFF.

CDR3 sequence reads: CASSELRQGSYEQYF. The DNA for the CDR3 is TGCGCCAGCAGTGAGCTGAGACAGGGGTCCTACGAGCAGTACTTC. This rearrangement joins TRBV10-1 to TRBJ2-7; 8 bases are shared with TRBD1. Per germline, CDR1 WNHNN and CDR2 SYGVQD (reference sequence). The CDR3 spans 15 residues. Trimming at V came to 2 bases and at J to 1 base, leaving 4 bases not matched to a gene.

The rearrangement uses TRBV6-1 and TRBJ1-5, with TRBD1 as a possible D gene (5 bases). V lost 4 bases to trimming and J lost 5 bases, with 9 bases between them. The CDR3 length is 13 residues. From germline, CDR1 is MNHNS and CDR2 SASEGT. The CDR3 nucleotides read TGTGCCAGCAGTGTTTGGGGGGATCAGCCCCAGCATTTT. Amino acids: CASSVWGDQPQHF.

The chain is built from TRBV16 and TRBJ1-5; possibly TRBD1 for D (6 bases). The CDR3 loop spans 14 amino acids. The V gene lost 4 bases and the J gene lost 7 bases, with 14 bases spanning the gap. CDR1 and CDR2 from the germline V gene are KGHSY and FQNENV. The DNA of the CDR3 is TGTGCCAGCAGCCCTTACAGGGTTGGACAGCCCCAGCATTTT. Its protein product is CASSPYRVGQPQHF.

The rearrangement links TRBV9 to TRBJ2-7; maybe TRBD2 (5 bases). V lost 0 bases to trimming and J lost 2 bases, with 15 bases between them. The CDR3 spans 16 residues. Germline CDR1 is SGDLS and CDR2 is YYNGEE. The CDR3 nucleotides read TGTGCCAGCAGCGTAGGGGGAGAGGACGGAACCTACGAGCAGTACTTC. As protein: CASSVGGEDGTYEQYF.

This clone showed up many times. The genes are TRBV25-1 and TRBJ2-3; D call uncertain. The CDR3 sequence is 16 residues long. Trimming stripped 3 bases from V and 1 base from J, with 14 bases between. Germline CDR1 reads MGHDK; CDR2 reads SYGVNS. In DNA form, the CDR3 reads TGTGCCAGCAGTGACCCTCGGTCTACTGGCACAGATACGCAGTATTTT. It encodes CASSDPRSTGTDTQYF.

The chain carries TRBV7-9 and TRBJ2-7; D is perhaps TRBD1 (5 bases). The CDR3 has 15 amino acids. Germline loops: CDR1 SEHNR, CDR2 FQNEAQ (reference sequence). Between the trimmed V and J ends, which lost 1 base and 2 bases, there was a span of 12 bases. This CDR3 is CASSLGRDITYEQYF. For the CDR3, the DNA is TGTGCCAGCAGCTTAGGCAGGGATATAACCTACGAGCAGTACTTC.

The chain couples TRBV7-6 to TRBJ1-2; D may be TRBD1 (5 bases). The CDR3 runs to 16 residues. Per the germline V gene, CDR1 is SGHVS and CDR2 is FNYEAQ. V lost 3 bases and J lost 3, with 17 bases in between. The CDR3 DNA reads as TGTGCCAGCAGCTTTCGAGTCCGGGGACTAGACTATGGCTACACCTTC. This gives the protein CASSFRVRGLDYGYTF.

The genes are TRBV6-5 and TRBJ2-2; D is undetermined. CDR1 and CDR2 from the germline V gene are MNHEY and SVGAGI. This CDR3 has 15 residues. Trimming left V 0 bases short and J 7 bases short, with 12 bases between. The CDR3 nucleotides read TGTGCCAGCAGTTACTCTAGAAATGGTTTCGGGGAGCTGTTTTTT. Protein product: CASSYSRNGFGELFF.

This rearrangement joins TRBV29-1 to TRBJ1-1, with unresolved D. Germline CDR1 SQVTM, CDR2 ANQGSEA. V gave up 3 bases and J gave up 3 bases, with 26 bases separating them. This CDR3 is 18 amino acids long. The CDR3 reads CSVDIWVGKDFSYTEAFF. CDR3 DNA: TGCAGCGTTGATATCTGGGTAGGAAAAGATTTTTCTTACACTGAAGCTTTCTTT.

With regard to this clone: Other DNA sequences from this sample encode an identical CDR3 as well. The gene calls are TRBV6-5 and TRBJ2-7; D is ambiguous. V lost 2 bases, J lost 2 bases, and 7 bases lay in between. The germline CDR1 and CDR2 sequences are MNHEY and SVGAGI. CDR3 size: 13 residues. DNA of the CDR3: TGTGCCAGCAGTTACGGGCAGACCTACGAGCAGTACTTC. Its protein is CASSYGQTYEQYF.

V usage is TRBV27 and J usage is TRBJ2-3; no reliable D call. Germline V gives CDR1 MNHEY, CDR2 SMNVEV (reference sequence). Trimming left V 6 bases short and J 2 bases short, with 9 bases between. The length of the CDR3 is 13 residues. For the CDR3, the DNA is TGTGCCAGCAGGATCCTTTCCACAGATACGCAGTATTTT. Its translation is CASRILSTDTQYF.